These 17 T cell receptor beta chains were all obtained from the same sample, sequenced in a study of blood T cell repertoires in COVID-19. Clones were sequenced by immunoSEQ multiplex PCR, and TCRdb holds only the in-frame ones, with some missing. The sample has about 110,000 clones; about four fifths are singletons. Material: peripheral blood. These receptors originate from an older woman with acute or convalescent COVID-19.

In its sample, this clone was seen a few times. This sequence joins TRBV4-1 and TRBJ1-6; tentatively, D is TRBD1 (6 bases). With 4 bases removed from V and 5 bases from J, the gap between germline ends came to 27 bases. This CDR3 region has 20 residues. In germline, CDR1 is MGHRA, CDR2 YSYEKL. DNA for the CDR3: TGCGCCAGCAGCCCCCCAACCCGGCCACAGGGAAAGTGGAATAATTCACCCCTCCACTTT. Translating gives CASSPPTRPQGKWNNSPLHF.

This clone came up once. This chain joins TRBV19 and TRBJ1-2; a weak D match, TRBD1 (5 bases). The CDR3 length is 14 residues. Per the germline V gene, CDR1 is LNHDA and CDR2 is SQIVND (reference sequence). Trimming removed 4 bases at V and 8 bases at J, with 17 bases between. CDR3 amino acids: CASSTLNRFPGYTF. CDR3 bases: TGTGCCAGTAGTACCCTAAACAGGTTTCCCGGCTACACCTTC. The complete variable domain, with remaining parts taken from reference TRBV19 and TRBJ1-2, reads DGGITQSPKYLFRKEGQNVTLSCEQNLNHDAMYWYRQDPGQGLRLIYYSQIVNDFQKGDIAEGYSVSREKKESFPLTVTSAQKNPTAFYLCASSTLNRFPGYTFGSGTRLTVV.

This chain uses TRBV5-4 with TRBJ1-2; tentative D call: TRBD1 (5 bases). Germline assignment: CDR1 SGHNT and CDR2 YYREEE (reference sequence). The CDR3 is 14 amino acids. The germline V and J ends were trimmed by 0 bases and 7 bases, with 13 bases remaining between them. The CDR3 DNA sequence: TGTGCCAGCAGCTTGGAGGCATGGCAGGGTGGCTACACCTTC. It encodes CASSLEAWQGGYTF.

This clone is a singleton in its sample. This chain links TRBV7-7 with TRBJ2-3, with 12 bases matching TRBD2. The germline CDR1 and CDR2 sequences are SSHAT and FNYEAQ (reference sequence). V gave up 1 base and J gave up 5 bases; unmatched junction bases: 1. CDR3 size: 15 residues. CDR3 DNA: TGTGCCAGCAGCTTAGGACTAGCGGGGGAAGATACGCAGTATTTT. Translating gives CASSLGLAGEDTQYF.

The chain recombines TRBV3-1 (or the pseudogene TRBV3-2) with TRBJ2-5, with D perhaps matching TRBD1 (6 bases). V was pared by 4 bases and J by 2 bases, with 8 bases between. Germline V gene data show CDR1 as LGHDT and CDR2 as YNNKEL (reference sequence). The CDR3 runs to 13 residues. The CDR3 reads CASSRRGQETQYF. CDR3 bases: TGTGCCAGCAGCCGAAGGGGGCAAGAGACCCAGTACTTC.

This clone was picked up a small number of times. The rearrangement joins TRBV7-2 to TRBJ2-2, with a tentative D call TRBD1 (5 bases). The CDR3 length is 14 residues. Germline V gives CDR1 SGHTA, CDR2 FQGNSA. The ends were cut back, 0 bases at V and 7 bases at J, with 9 bases in the middle. This CDR3 reads CASSLAHQGGELFF. CDR3 nucleotides: TGTGCCAGCAGCTTAGCGCATCAGGGCGGGGAGCTGTTTTTT.

The chain employs TRBV7-3 and TRBJ2-1, with D perhaps matching TRBD2 (7 bases). Trimming left V 5 bases short and J 8 bases short, with 19 bases between. The germline CDR1 and CDR2 sequences are SGHTA and FQGTGA. The CDR3 runs to 15 residues. The CDR3 DNA reads TGTGCCAGCAGCCCTCACCTACAGGGAGGGCATGAGCAGTTCTTC. Encoded protein: CASSPHLQGGHEQFF.

The chain links TRBV6-5 to TRBJ2-7; 9 bases align to TRBD1. Germline lookup yields CDR1 MNHEY and CDR2 SVGAGI. The junction had 6 bases not matched to a gene; V was cut back by 2 bases and J by 1 base. The CDR3 sequence is 16 residues long. CDR3 coding DNA: TGTGCCAGCAGTTACCAGACCGGGACAGGGTCCTACGAGCAGTACTTC. Translating it yields CASSYQTGTGSYEQYF.

This clone was detected many times. This sample includes further DNA sequences coding for the same CDR3. This CDR3 is CASSVTGDGTDTQYF. The CDR3 DNA reads as TGTGCCAGCAGCGTAACAGGGGATGGCACAGATACGCAGTATTTT. V usage is TRBV9 and J usage is TRBJ2-3, with 7 bases that match TRBD1. This CDR3 has 15 amino acids. V lost 1 base to trimming and J lost 1 base; unmatched junction nucleotides: 3. The germline V gene has CDR1 SGDLS and CDR2 YYNGEE. The full variable domain, completed using reference TRBV9 and TRBJ2-3, is DSGVTQTPKHLITATGQRVTLRCSPRSGDLSVYWYQQSLDQGLQFLIQYYNGEERAKGNILERFSAQQFPDLHSELNLSSLELGDSALYFCASSVTGDGTDTQYFGPGTRLTVL.

The CDR3 protein is CASSLLAVTQETQYF. As DNA, the CDR3 is TGCGCCAGCAGCTTGCTAGCGGTGACCCAAGAGACCCAGTACTTC. The rearrangement uses TRBV5-1 and TRBJ2-5; TRBD2 matches at 7 bases. Germline CDR1 is SGHRS and CDR2 is YFSETQ. The CDR3 consists of 15 residues. With 1 base clipped from V and 1 base from J, the junction kept 4 bases outside the gene matches.

This chain uses TRBV4-1 with TRBJ2-7, with TRBD1 matching 11 bases. J was trimmed by 0 bases and V by 1 base; bases with no gene match: 5. Germline CDR1 MGHRA, CDR2 YSYEKL. CDR3 size: 17 residues. This CDR3 is CASSQGWTGGGSYEQYF. The CDR3 DNA reads TGCGCCAGCAGCCAAGGGTGGACAGGGGGCGGCTCCTACGAGCAGTACTTC.

This rearrangement joins TRBV11-3 to TRBJ2-1; no reliable D call. The CDR3 covers 15 residues. The V end was cut by 0 bases, the J end by 0 bases, with 6 bases between. Per germline, CDR1 SGHNT and CDR2 YENEEA. This CDR3 reads CASSLDSSSYNEQFF. CDR3 bases: TGTGCCAGCAGCTTAGATAGTAGCTCCTACAATGAGCAGTTCTTC.

There are many counts of this clone. CDR3 region: CASSAPGSSGNTIYF. The CDR3 region has the DNA TGTGCCAGCAGCGCACCGGGAAGCTCTGGAAACACCATATATTTT. The J gene is TRBJ1-3, the V gene TRBV14; D uncertain. From germline, CDR1 is SGHDN and CDR2 FVKESK. With 5 bases removed from V and 0 bases from J, the gap between germline ends came to 11 bases. The CDR3 extends over 15 amino acids.

V gene TRBV4-3 combines with J gene TRBJ2-7; D unclear. The V end was cut by 0 bases, the J end by 4 bases, with 16 bases between. The germline V gene encodes CDR1 LGHNA and CDR2 YSLEER. The CDR3 spans 16 residues. The CDR3 DNA follows: TGCGCCAGCAGCCAAGAGAGGAGCTTAAGCTGGTACGAGCAGTACTTC. Amino acid sequence: CASSQERSLSWYEQYF.

This clone was observed a handful of times. The chain links TRBV5-1 to TRBJ1-4, with 9 bases lining up with TRBD1. CDR3 length: 15 residues. Germline loops: CDR1 SGHRS, CDR2 YFSETQ. With 3 bases clipped from V and 5 bases from J, the junction kept 5 bases outside the gene matches. The DNA for the CDR3 is TGCGCCAGCAGCTGGGGGACAGGGCGGAATGAAAAACTGTTTTTT. It yields the protein CASSWGTGRNEKLFF.

The chain carries TRBV7-8 and TRBJ2-1; 13 positions match TRBD2. Germline CDR1 reads SGHVS; CDR2 reads FQNEAQ. With V trimmed by 1 base and J by 7 bases, 4 bases remained unmatched. The CDR3 covers 16 residues. CDR3 DNA sequence: TGTGCCAGCAGCTTAGGGACTAGCGGGGGAATAAATGAGCAGTTCTTC. Residues: CASSLGTSGGINEQFF.

V and J are TRBV5-1 and TRBJ2-7; D gene ambiguous. The ends were cut back, 2 bases at V and 0 bases at J, with 15 bases in the middle. Per the germline V gene, CDR1 is SGHRS and CDR2 is YFSETQ. This CDR3 has 16 amino acids. CDR3 sequence reads: CASSFSSEKRSYEQYF. The CDR3 nucleotides read TGCGCCAGCAGCTTCAGCAGCGAGAAACGCTCCTACGAGCAGTACTTC. Drawing the rest from reference TRBV5-1 and TRBJ2-7, the complete variable domain is KAGVTQTPRYLIKTRGQQVTLSCSPISGHRSVSWYQQTPGQGLQFLFEYFSETQRNKGNFPGRFSGRQFSNSRSEMNVSTLELGDSALYLCASSFSSEKRSYEQYFGPGTRLTVT.